The sequence of this T cell receptor beta chain was determined in a study of cytomegalovirus exposure and HLA in healthy donors. About the study: It was reported in a later analysis that the same platform had been used for the 120 validation repertoires as for the roughly 670 first-cohort repertoires. Study findings and constraints: A list of 164 TCR beta chains associated with cytomegalovirus was given.

Clones were read by immunoSEQ multiplex PCR, and TCRdb kept only the in-frame ones, dropping some. The sample holds some 80,000 clones; approximately 96% are singletons and the top ten take under 1.5%. This clone was found once. Its target is unknown. Germline lookup yields CDR1 KGHSH and CDR2 LQKENI. The CDR3 has 13 residues. Unmatched junction bases numbered 3, after V lost 3 bases and J lost 4 bases. Sequences were obtained from PBMCs. This TCR derives from a woman between 18 and 29 years old in good health and CMV-seronegative. The rearrangement links TRBV18 to TRBJ2-7; 7 bases match TRBD1. The CDR3 region has the DNA TGTGCCAGCTCACCGGACAGGCAATACGAGCAGTACTTC. This gives the protein CASSPDRQYEQYF.